This TCR beta chain was found in a study of T-cell reconstitution after alpha-beta-depleted transplantation in children. General observations from the study: It was newly produced T cells that mostly accounted for T-cell counts and diversity one year after transplant. There were some patients whose high TCRbeta diversity at day 60 came from surviving recipient T cells and thymic progenitors. The study reportedly traced alpha-beta T cells about two months after transplant to several hundred expanded graft clones.

Looked up from germline, CDR1 is MDHEN and CDR2 is SYDVKM. This CDR3 has 15 residues. V shed 5 bases, J shed 1 base, and the junction held 6 bases outside the gene matches. The TCRbeta library incorporated unique molecular identifiers. TCRdb independently ran MiXCR on the PCR reads; one entry per CDR3 protein. The data hold fewer than 700,000 distinct CDR3 sequences, with approximately 13% observed a single time. A note on this clonotype: Its target is not known.

Sample: PBMCs, mostly from graft donor cells, taken 360 days after TCRalphabeta/CD19-depleted stem cell transplant. The TCR comes from a male patient younger than 18 who had a stem cell transplant for acute myeloid leukemia, so the T cells may come from the graft donor. This chain connects TRBV28 to TRBJ2-3; 7 bases fit TRBD2. The CDR3 loop is CASSSRLAGTDTQYF. The CDR3 DNA is TGTGCCAGCAGTAGTCGCCTAGCGGGCACAGATACGCAGTATTTT.